This T cell receptor beta chain appears in the sequencing data of a study of neurological immune-mediated disorders. Notes on the study in general: No expanded-clone CDR3 amino acid sequence recurred across subjects, suggesting private TCR-beta repertoires. The study found the most TCR clonal expansion in HTLV-1-associated myelopathy and the least in multiple sclerosis, below healthy controls.

TCRdb re-derived calls from the 5' RACE reads in MiXCR, one entry per CDR3 protein. The top ten clones hold approximately 22% of a sample with more than 30,000 distinct CDR3 sequences, 4.6% of them seen once. V was cut by 5 bases and J by 4 bases, with 12 bases left in between. The CDR3 spans 14 residues. CDR1 and CDR2 (germline): SGHVS, FNYEAQ. The study used blood bank volunteers in Maryland, USA, as healthy controls. The table lists this clonotype with many counts. The antigen remains undetermined. The sequencing input was PBMCs. This TCR was sampled from a man aged 18-30 years in good health. The rearrangement links TRBV7-6 to TRBJ2-1, with D possibly TRBD2 on 6 matching bases. CDR3 DNA sequence: TGTGCCAGCAGCGAGCGGGCAGCTTACAATGAGCAGTTCTTC. Its protein is CASSERAAYNEQFF.